This note documents a single TCR beta chain sequence. Its antigen is still unknown. cDNA carried unique molecular identifiers, and a universal primer site was added by template switching. TCRdb called the 5' RACE reads again in MiXCR, with one record for every CDR3 protein. The table includes a few hundred thousand distinct CDR3 sequences, about 13% detected once. The sample originates from a study of identical twins. Whole-study results and caveats: Weaker excess sharing between twins was seen in beta out-of-frame sequences. Among out-of-frame alpha sequences shared by twins, low generation probability occurred in excess. Part of the zero-insertion signal could reflect confounding by invariant MAIT and iNKT cells.

These data also featured in a second study, about yellow fever vaccine responses in identical twins.

The sequenced sample was CD4+ T cells sorted from blood. The clonotype comes from a woman under 30 in good health.

The CDR3 coding sequence is TGTGCCAGCGGACTAGCGGGGACCACAGATACGCAGTATTTT. This encodes CASGLAGTTDTQYF. The chain has TRBV2 and TRBJ2-3, with TRBD2 matching 12 bases. Germline values: CDR1 SNHLY, CDR2 FYNNEI. J lost 2 bases, V lost 8 bases, and 2 bases had no gene match. The CDR3 sequence is 14 residues long.